A single sample gave rise to the 15 T cell receptor beta chains below, sequenced in a study of a mutant IDH1 vaccine in newly diagnosed glioma. No antigens are known for them. Sequenced by immunoSEQ multiplex PCR; TCRdb stores in-frame clones only, minus some. Here the sample spans 55,000 to 65,000 clones, roughly 80% being singletons. Time point reported: week 11, during vaccination. The study gave 300 ug of mutant IDH1 20-mer peptide per vaccine dose, with topical imiquimod. The sequences come from PBMCs, collected from a glioma patient whose treatment included an IDH1 peptide vaccine. Receptors originate from a middle-aged man with glioma.

CDR3: CASSETVRTYEQYF. The DNA of the CDR3 is TGTGCCAGCAGTGAAACCGTAAGAACCTACGAGCAGTACTTC. The V gene is TRBV2, the J gene TRBJ2-7; D gene uncertain. The length of the CDR3 is 14 residues. With 2 bases removed from V and 2 bases from J, the gap between germline ends came to 10 bases. In germline, CDR1 is SNHLY, CDR2 FYNNEI.

This sequence joins TRBV19 and TRBJ2-3; 9 bases match TRBD1. Germline values: CDR1 LNHDA, CDR2 SQIVND (reference sequence). This CDR3 spans 14 amino acids. The J segment lost 6 bases and the V segment lost 10 bases, leaving 11 bases of the junction unmatched. CDR3 residues: CATGDRAGPDTQYF. The CDR3 DNA reads as TGTGCCACCGGGGACAGGGCCGGCCCGGATACGCAGTATTTT.

The chain recombines TRBV5-4 with TRBJ1-6, with TRBD1 identical over 11 bases. Germline CDR1 and CDR2: SGHNT and YYREEE (reference sequence). V shed 1 base and J 9 bases; nucleotides not matched to a gene: 3. The CDR3 has 15 residues. CDR3 bases: TGTGCCAGCAGCTTGTCAGGGACAGGGGGTTCACCCCTCCACTTT. The encoded protein is CASSLSGTGGSPLHF.

This clone showed up just once. The CDR3 here is CASSPGTLGADGYTF. The CDR3 DNA sequence: TGCGCCAGCAGCCCAGGGACATTAGGGGCGGATGGCTACACCTTC. The V and J genes are TRBV5-1 and TRBJ1-2, with D possibly matching TRBD1 (6 bases). CDR3 length: 15 residues. CDR1 and CDR2 (germline): SGHRS, YFSETQ. V gave up 4 bases and J gave up 6 bases, with 19 bases separating them.

The chain recombines TRBV6-5 with TRBJ2-7; unclear D gene. Per germline, CDR1 MNHEY and CDR2 SVGAGI. V lost 8 bases to trimming and J lost 0 bases, with 8 bases between them. The CDR3 extends over 12 amino acids. Here the CDR3 reads CASRGASYEQYF. CDR3 DNA sequence: TGTGCCAGCCGCGGCGCCTCCTACGAGCAGTACTTC.

The chain has TRBV19 and TRBJ1-6; 7 bases agree with TRBD1. The CDR3 has 14 amino acids. J was trimmed by 6 bases and V by 3 bases; bases with no gene match: 2. Germline lookup yields CDR1 LNHDA and CDR2 SQIVND (reference sequence). The CDR3 DNA is TGTGCCAGTAGTATTAACAGGGGTAATTCACCCCTCCACTTT. Amino acid sequence: CASSINRGNSPLHF.

The V call is TRBV6-6, the J call TRBJ1-2; D gene ambiguous. There are 13 residues in the CDR3. Deletions cut 5 bases from V and 1 base from J, with 8 bases between. Germline-derived CDR1 and CDR2 are MNHNY and SVGAGI (reference sequence). CDR3 nucleotide sequence: TGTGCCAGCAGTACCTCAGATAACTATGGCTACACCTTC. Translation gives CASSTSDNYGYTF.

This clone appeared a single time. J is TRBJ2-2 and V is TRBV6-6; 7 bases fit TRBD1. The CDR3 has 15 amino acids. The ends lost 6 bases at V and 3 bases at J; junction bases unmatched: 7. Per the germline V gene, CDR1 is MNHNY and CDR2 is SVGAGI (reference sequence). The CDR3 region is CASSTGQRYTGELFF. CDR3 bases: TGTGCCAGCAGCACGGGACAGCGTTACACCGGGGAGCTGTTTTTT.

The rearrangement links TRBV2 to TRBJ2-2, with 10 bases fitting TRBD2. The V segment lost 7 bases and the J segment 3 bases; nucleotides outside the gene matches: 11. CDR3 length: 17 amino acids. CDR1 and CDR2 (germline): SNHLY, FYNNEI. The CDR3 region has the DNA TGTGCCAGCATGACGGCTAGCGGGAGTTTGTACACCGGGGAGCTGTTTTTT. Protein sequence: CASMTASGSLYTGELFF.

J is TRBJ2-1 and V is TRBV14; the D gene could be TRBD1 or TRBD2 (5 bases each). The CDR3 extends over 12 amino acids. Deletions cut 10 bases from V and 4 bases from J, with 11 bases between. The germline CDR1 and CDR2 sequences are SGHDN and FVKESK. Here the CDR3 DNA reads TGTGCCACCGGGACGGTGTACAATGAGCAGTTCTTC. It is translated as CATGTVYNEQFF.

The chain has TRBV4-3 and TRBJ1-1; the D is unclear. V was shortened by 2 bases and J by 1 base, with 8 bases between the two germline ends. This CDR3 comprises 14 residues. The germline CDR1 and CDR2 sequences are LGHNA and YSLEER. The CDR3 nucleotides are TGCGCCAGCAGCCAATACGTCAGGAACACTGAAGCTTTCTTT. It codes for CASSQYVRNTEAFF.

V and J are TRBV7-6 and TRBJ2-5, with TRBD2 matching over 8 bases. CDR3 length equals 14 residues. V lost 1 base, J lost 4 bases, and 2 bases stayed unmatched. Germline values: CDR1 SGHVS, CDR2 FNYEAQ. The CDR3 DNA sequence: TGTGCCAGCAGCTTAGGGGCGGGGGGAGAGACCCAGTACTTC. Protein: CASSLGAGGETQYF. Combining the CDR3 with reference TRBV7-6 and TRBJ2-5 gives the whole variable domain GAGVSQSPRYKVTKRGQDVALRCDPISGHVSLYWYRQALGQGPEFLTYFNYEAQQDKSGLPNDRFSAERPEGSISTLTIQRTEQRDSAMYRCASSLGAGGETQYFGPGTRLLVL.

The CDR3 here is CASSPGGEKLFF. CDR3 DNA sequence: TGTGCCAGCAGCCCGGGGGGTGAAAAACTGTTTTTT. The chain employs TRBV27 and TRBJ1-4, with D perhaps matching TRBD1 (5 bases). Per germline, CDR1 MNHEY and CDR2 SMNVEV (reference sequence). Trimming removed 6 bases from V and 7 bases from J, with 9 bases in between. The CDR3 sequence is 12 residues long.

This clone was recorded at least ten times. This chain connects TRBV5-5 to TRBJ1-1; 7 bases map to TRBD1. The CDR3 is 13 residues long. After removal of 6 bases from V and 0 bases from J, the junction contained 2 bases not matched to a gene. The V gene's germline CDR1 is SGHKS and CDR2 YYEKEE (reference sequence). The CDR3 loop reads CASMGQMNTEAFF. The CDR3, as DNA: TGTGCCAGCATGGGACAGATGAACACTGAAGCTTTCTTT.

The gene calls are TRBV6-6 and TRBJ2-3; D unclear. V lost 8 bases and J lost 1, with 10 bases in between. Germline CDR1 and CDR2: MNHNY and SVGAGI (reference sequence). The CDR3 has 13 amino acids. The CDR3 loop reads CASGFSGTDTQYF. Here the CDR3 DNA reads TGTGCCAGCGGGTTCAGCGGCACAGATACGCAGTATTTT.